Sequencing of this TCR beta chain was carried out in a study of T cell changes during pregnancy in multiple sclerosis (dated by TCRdb to the late 2010s). With regard to the full study: In women with multiple sclerosis, the researchers looked at how the T cell repertoire shifted as pregnancy progressed.

The protocol used for the library was the immunoSEQ multiplex PCR assay. Imported from immuneACCESS, the table was reduced by TCRdb to in-frame sequences with V and J called. These copies leave out some clones; in studies compared against another copy, an unresolved V gene accounts for under half, and the cause of the remainder is not known. Present in this sample are roughly 75,000 clones, 90% to 95% of which were seen just once. Of the sample, just over 2.5% is held by the ten largest clones. The CDR3 measures 15 amino acids from cysteine to phenylalanine. The CDR3 DNA has 45 bases and is translated from base 1. The germline V gene yields MGHRA for CDR1 and YSYEKL for CDR2. V is pruned by 4 bases and J by 2 bases, leaving 3 bases of the junction without a gene match. Note on this clone: This receptor's antigen is unknown. Per-base qualities were not stored, and no clone one base away is much larger.

The TCR was taken from a female donor in good health, enrolled as a control in a pregnancy study. The V gene is TRBV4-1 and the J gene is TRBJ2-1, and 9 junction bases match TRBD2. Specimen: peripheral blood, collected after pregnancy. The CDR3 sequence is CASSPSGMTYNEQFF. The DNA sequence reads TGCGCCAGCAGCCCTAGCGGGATGACCTACAATGAGCAGTTCTTC.